The clone carrying this T cell receptor (beta chain) was counted only a few times. The antigen is not known. Primers: 60 Vbeta forward and 13 Jbeta reverse. Here immunoSEQ multiplex PCR was the method, and the copy in TCRdb shows in-frame clones only, minus some. Altogether around 220,000 clones are present, 83% being singletons, with the ten largest covering about 1.4%. Healthy bone marrow donors supplied every sample. The data stem from a study of cytomegalovirus exposure and HLA in healthy donors. General observations from the study: Some public TCRs appeared in many individuals, while most sequences were rare. Excluded were some V segments that proved indistinguishable, including TRBV6-2 and TRBV6-3. An Asian-associated ancestry cluster reportedly showed fewer N-insertions than the approximately 650-donor mean in a later analysis.

The CDR3 spans 14 residues. V lost 0 bases to trimming and J lost 1 base, with 6 bases between them. Per germline, CDR1 SNHLY and CDR2 FYNNEI. The rearrangement joins TRBV2 to TRBJ1-1; D gene uncertain. The sample was PBMCs. This TCR derives from a girl under 18 in good health and CMV-seronegative. The CDR3 DNA reads as TGTGCCAGCAGTGAAGCGCCTAGGAACACTGAAGCTTTCTTT. Translating it yields CASSEAPRNTEAFF.